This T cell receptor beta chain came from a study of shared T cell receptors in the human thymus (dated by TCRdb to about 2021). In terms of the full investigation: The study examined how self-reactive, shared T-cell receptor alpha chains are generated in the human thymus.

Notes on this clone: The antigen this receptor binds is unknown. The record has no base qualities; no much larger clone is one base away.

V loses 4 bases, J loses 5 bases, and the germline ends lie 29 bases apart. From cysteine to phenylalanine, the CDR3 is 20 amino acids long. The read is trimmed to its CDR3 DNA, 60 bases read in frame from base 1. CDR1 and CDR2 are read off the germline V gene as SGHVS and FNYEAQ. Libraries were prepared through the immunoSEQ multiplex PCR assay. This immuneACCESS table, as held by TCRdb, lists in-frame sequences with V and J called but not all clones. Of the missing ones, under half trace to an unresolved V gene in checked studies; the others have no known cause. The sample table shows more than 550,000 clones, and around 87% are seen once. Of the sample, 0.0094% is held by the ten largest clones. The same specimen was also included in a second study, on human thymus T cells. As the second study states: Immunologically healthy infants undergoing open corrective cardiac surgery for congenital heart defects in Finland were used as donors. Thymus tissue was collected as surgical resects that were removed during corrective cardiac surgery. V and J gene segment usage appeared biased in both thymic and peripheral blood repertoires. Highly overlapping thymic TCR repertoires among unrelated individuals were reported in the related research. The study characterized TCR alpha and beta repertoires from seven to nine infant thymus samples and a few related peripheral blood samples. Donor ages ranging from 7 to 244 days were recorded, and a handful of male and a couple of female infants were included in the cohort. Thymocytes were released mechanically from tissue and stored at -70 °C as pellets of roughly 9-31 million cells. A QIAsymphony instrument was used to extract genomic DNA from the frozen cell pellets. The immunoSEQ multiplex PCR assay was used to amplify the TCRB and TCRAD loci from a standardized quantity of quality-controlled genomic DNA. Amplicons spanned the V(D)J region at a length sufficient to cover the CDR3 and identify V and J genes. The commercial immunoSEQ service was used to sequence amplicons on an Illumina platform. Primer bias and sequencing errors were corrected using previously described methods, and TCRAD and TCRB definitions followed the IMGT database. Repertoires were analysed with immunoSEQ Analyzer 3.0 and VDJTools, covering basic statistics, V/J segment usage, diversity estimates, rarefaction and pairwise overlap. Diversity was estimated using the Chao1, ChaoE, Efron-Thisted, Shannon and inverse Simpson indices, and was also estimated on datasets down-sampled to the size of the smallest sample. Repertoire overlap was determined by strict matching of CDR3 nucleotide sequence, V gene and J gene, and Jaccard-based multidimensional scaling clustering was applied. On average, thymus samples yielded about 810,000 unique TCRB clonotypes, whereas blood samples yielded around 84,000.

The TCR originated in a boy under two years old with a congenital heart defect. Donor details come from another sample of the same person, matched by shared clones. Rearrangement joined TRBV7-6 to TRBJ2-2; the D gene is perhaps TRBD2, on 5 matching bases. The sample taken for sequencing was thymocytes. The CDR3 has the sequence CASSSTPPERNIPGTGELFF. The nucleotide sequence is TGTGCCAGCAGCTCGACACCACCGGAGCGGAACATCCCGGGGACCGGGGAGCTGTTTTTT. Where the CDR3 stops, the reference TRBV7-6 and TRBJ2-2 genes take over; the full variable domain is GAGVSQSPRYKVTKRGQDVALRCDPISGHVSLYWYRQALGQGPEFLTYFNYEAQQDKSGLPNDRFSAERPEGSISTLTIQRTEQRDSAMYRCASSSTPPERNIPGTGELFFGEGSRLTVL.